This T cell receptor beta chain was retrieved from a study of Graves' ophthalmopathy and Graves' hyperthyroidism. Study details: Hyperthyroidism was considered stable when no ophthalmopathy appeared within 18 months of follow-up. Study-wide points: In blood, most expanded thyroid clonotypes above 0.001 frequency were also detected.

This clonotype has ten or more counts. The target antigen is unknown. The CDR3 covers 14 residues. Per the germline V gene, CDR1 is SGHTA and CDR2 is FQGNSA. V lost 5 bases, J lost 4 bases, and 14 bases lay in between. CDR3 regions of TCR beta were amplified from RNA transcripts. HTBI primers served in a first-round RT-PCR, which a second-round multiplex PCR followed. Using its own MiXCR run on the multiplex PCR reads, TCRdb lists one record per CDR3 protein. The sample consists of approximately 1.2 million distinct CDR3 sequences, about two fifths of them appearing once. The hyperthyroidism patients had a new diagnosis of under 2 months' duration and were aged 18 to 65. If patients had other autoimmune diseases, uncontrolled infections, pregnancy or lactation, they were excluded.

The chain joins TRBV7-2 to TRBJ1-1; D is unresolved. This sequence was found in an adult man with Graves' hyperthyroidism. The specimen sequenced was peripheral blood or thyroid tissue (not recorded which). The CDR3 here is CASSHQTPGTEAFF. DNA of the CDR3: TGTGCCAGCAGCCACCAGACGCCGGGCACTGAAGCTTTCTTT.